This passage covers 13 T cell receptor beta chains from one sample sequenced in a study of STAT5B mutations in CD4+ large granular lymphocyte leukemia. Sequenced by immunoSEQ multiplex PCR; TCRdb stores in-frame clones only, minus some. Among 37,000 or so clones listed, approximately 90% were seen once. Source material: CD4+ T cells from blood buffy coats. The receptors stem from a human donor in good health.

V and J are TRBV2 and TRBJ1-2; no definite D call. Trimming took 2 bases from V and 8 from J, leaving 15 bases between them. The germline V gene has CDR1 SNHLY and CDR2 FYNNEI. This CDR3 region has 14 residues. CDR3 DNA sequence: TGTGCCAGCAGTGAAACAGAAATAATTAAAGGCTACACCTTC. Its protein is CASSETEIIKGYTF.

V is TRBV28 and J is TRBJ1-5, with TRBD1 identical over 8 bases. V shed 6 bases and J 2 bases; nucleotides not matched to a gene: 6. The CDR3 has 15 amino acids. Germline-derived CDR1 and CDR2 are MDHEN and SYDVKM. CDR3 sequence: CASRPGGARNQPQHF. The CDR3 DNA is TGTGCCAGCAGACCAGGGGGCGCCCGCAATCAGCCCCAGCATTTT.

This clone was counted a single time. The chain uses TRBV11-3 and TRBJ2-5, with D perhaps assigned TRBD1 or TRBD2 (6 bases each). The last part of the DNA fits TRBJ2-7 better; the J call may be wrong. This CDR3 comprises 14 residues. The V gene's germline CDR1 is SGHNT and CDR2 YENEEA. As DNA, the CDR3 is TGTGCCAGCAGCCCCCCGGGGGCACGGAACGAGCAGTACTTC. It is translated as CASSPPGARNEQYF.

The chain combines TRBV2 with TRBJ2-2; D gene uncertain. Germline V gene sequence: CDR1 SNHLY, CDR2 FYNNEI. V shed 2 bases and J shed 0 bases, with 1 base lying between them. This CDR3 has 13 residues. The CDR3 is CASSETNTGELFF. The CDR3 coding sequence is TGTGCCAGCAGTGAAACGAACACCGGGGAGCTGTTTTTT.

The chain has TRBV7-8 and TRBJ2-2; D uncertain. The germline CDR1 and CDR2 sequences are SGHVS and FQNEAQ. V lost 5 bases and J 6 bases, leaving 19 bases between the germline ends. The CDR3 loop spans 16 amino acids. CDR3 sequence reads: CASSPERWSHAGELFF. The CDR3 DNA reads TGTGCCAGCAGCCCAGAGAGGTGGAGTCACGCCGGGGAGCTGTTTTTT.

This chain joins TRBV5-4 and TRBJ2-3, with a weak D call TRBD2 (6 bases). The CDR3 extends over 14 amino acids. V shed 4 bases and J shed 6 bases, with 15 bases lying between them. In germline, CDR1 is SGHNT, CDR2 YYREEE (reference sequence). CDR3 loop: CASSNGRGRDTQYF. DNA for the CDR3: TGTGCCAGCAGCAACGGGCGGGGTCGGGATACGCAGTATTTT.

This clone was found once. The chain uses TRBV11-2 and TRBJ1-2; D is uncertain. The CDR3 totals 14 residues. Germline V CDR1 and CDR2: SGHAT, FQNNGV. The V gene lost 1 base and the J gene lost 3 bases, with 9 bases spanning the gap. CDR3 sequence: CASSLGGRHYGYTF. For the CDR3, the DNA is TGTGCCAGCAGCTTAGGAGGCAGGCACTATGGCTACACCTTC.

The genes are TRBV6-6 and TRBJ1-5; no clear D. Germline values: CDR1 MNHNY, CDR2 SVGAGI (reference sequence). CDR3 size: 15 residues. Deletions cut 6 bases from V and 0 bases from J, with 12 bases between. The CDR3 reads CASRRQPHSNQPQHF. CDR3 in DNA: TGTGCCAGCAGACGTCAGCCTCATAGCAATCAGCCCCAGCATTTT.

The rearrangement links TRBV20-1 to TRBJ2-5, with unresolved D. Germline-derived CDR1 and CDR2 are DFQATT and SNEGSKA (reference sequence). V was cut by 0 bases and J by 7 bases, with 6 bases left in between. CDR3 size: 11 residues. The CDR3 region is CSARDLMTQYF. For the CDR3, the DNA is TGCAGTGCTAGAGATCTTATGACCCAGTACTTC.

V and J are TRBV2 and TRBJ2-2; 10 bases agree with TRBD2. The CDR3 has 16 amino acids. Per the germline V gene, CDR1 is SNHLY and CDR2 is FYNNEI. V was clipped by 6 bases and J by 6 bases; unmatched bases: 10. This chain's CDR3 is CASSDRLAGVAGELFF. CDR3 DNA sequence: TGTGCCAGCAGCGATCGGCTAGCGGGAGTCGCCGGGGAGCTGTTTTTT.

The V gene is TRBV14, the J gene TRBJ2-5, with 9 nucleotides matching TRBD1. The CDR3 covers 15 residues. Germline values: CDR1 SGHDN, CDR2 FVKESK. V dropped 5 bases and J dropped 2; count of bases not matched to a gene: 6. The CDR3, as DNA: TGTGCCAGCAGCTACGACAGGGGGATGCAAGAGACCCAGTACTTC. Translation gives CASSYDRGMQETQYF.

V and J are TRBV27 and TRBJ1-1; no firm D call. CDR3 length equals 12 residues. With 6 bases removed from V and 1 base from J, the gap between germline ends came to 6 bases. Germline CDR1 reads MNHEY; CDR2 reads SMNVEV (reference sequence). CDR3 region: CASRYRNTEAFF. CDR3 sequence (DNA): TGTGCCAGCAGATACAGGAACACTGAAGCTTTCTTT.

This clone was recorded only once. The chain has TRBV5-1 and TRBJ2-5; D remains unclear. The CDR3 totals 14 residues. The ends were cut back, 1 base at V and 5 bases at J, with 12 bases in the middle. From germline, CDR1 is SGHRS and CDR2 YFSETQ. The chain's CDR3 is CASSLQARGETQYF. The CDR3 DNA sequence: TGCGCCAGCAGCTTGCAGGCCCGCGGTGAGACCCAGTACTTC.